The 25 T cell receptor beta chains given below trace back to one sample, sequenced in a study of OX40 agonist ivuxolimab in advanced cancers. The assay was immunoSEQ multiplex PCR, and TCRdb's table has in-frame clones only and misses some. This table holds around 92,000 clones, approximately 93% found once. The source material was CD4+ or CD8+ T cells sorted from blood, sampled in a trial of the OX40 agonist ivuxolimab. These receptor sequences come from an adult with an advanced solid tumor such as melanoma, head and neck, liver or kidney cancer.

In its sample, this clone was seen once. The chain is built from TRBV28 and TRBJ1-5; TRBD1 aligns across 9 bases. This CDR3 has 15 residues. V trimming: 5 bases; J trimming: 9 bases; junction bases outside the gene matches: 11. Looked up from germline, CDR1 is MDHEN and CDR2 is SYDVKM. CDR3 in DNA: TGTGCCAGCAGTGGGACGACAGGGGGTGAAGGGCCCCAGCATTTT. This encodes CASSGTTGGEGPQHF.

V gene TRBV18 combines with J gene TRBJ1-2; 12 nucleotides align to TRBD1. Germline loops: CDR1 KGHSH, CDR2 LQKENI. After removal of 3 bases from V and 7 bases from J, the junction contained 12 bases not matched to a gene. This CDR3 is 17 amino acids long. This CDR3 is CASSPSTGTGGFGGYTF. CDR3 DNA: TGTGCCAGCTCACCTTCCACCGGGACAGGGGGCTTTGGTGGCTACACCTTC.

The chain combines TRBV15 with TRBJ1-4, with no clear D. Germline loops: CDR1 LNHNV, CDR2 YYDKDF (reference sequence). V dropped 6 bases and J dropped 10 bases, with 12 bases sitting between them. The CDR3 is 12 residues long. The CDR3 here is CATSFGIGKLFF. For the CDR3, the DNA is TGTGCCACCAGTTTTGGTATCGGAAAACTGTTTTTT.

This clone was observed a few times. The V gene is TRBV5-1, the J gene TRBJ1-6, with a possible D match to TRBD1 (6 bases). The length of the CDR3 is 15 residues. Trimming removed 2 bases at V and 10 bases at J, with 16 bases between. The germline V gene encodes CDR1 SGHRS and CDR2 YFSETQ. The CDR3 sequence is CASSFWVTGESPLHF. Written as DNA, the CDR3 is TGCGCCAGCAGCTTCTGGGTGACAGGAGAATCACCCCTCCACTTT. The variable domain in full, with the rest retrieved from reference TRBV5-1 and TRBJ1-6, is KAGVTQTPRYLIKTRGQQVTLSCSPISGHRSVSWYQQTPGQGLQFLFEYFSETQRNKGNFPGRFSGRQFSNSRSEMNVSTLELGDSALYLCASSFWVTGESPLHFGNGTRLTVT.

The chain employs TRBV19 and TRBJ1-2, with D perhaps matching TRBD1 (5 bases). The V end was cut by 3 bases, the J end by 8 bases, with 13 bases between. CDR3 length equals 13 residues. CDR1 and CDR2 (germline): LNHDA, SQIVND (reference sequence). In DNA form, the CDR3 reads TGTGCCAGTAGTATCCCCAAGACAGTCGGCTACACCTTC. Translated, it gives CASSIPKTVGYTF. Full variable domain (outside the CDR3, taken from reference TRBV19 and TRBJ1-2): DGGITQSPKYLFRKEGQNVTLSCEQNLNHDAMYWYRQDPGQGLRLIYYSQIVNDFQKGDIAEGYSVSREKKESFPLTVTSAQKNPTAFYLCASSIPKTVGYTFGSGTRLTVV.

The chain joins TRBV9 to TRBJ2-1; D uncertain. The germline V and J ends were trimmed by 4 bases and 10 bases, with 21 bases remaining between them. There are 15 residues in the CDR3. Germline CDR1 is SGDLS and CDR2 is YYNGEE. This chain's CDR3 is CASSPPRGLLGEQFF. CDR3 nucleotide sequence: TGTGCCAGCAGCCCCCCCCGAGGATTGTTGGGAGAGCAGTTCTTC.

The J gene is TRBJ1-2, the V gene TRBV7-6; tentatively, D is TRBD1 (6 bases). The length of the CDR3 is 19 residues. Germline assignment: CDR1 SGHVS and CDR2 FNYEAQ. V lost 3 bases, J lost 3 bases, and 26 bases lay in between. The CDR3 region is CASSFSPKTTGFFDYGYTF. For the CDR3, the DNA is TGTGCCAGCAGCTTTTCACCTAAAACAACAGGGTTTTTCGACTATGGCTACACCTTC.

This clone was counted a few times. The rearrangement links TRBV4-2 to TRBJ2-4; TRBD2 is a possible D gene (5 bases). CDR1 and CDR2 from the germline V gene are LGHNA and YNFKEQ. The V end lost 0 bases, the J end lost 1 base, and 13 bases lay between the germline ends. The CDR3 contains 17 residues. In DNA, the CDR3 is TGTGCCAGCAGCCAAGATCCCCCTACTAGTGCCAAAAACATTCAGTACTTC. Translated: CASSQDPPTSAKNIQYF.

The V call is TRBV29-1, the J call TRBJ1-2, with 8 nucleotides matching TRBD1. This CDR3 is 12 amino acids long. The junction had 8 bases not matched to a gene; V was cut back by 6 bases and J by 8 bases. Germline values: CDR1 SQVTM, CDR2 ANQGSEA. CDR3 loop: CSVDDRGRGYTF. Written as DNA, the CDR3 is TGCAGCGTCGACGACAGGGGCAGGGGCTACACCTTC.

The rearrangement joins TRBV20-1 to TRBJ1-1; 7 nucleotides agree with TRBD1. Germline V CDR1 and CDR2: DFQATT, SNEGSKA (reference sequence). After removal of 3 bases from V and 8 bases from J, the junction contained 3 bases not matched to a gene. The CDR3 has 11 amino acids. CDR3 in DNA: TGCAGTGCTAGGATGGACAGGGAAGCTTTCTTT. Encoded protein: CSARMDREAFF.

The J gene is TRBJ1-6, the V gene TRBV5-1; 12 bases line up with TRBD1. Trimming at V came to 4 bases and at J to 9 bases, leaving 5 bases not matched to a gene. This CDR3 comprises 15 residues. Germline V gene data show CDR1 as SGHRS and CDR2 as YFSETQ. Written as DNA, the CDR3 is TGCGCCAGCAGCCCGGGACAGGGGGCGGTTTCACCCCTCCACTTT. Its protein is CASSPGQGAVSPLHF.

The CDR3 region has the DNA TGTGCCAGCAGCATTGGGACAGGGGGCGGGAATGAAAAACTGTTTTTT. Its protein product is CASSIGTGGGNEKLFF. The chain is built from TRBV7-8 and TRBJ1-4, with 12 bases lining up with TRBD1. This CDR3 region has 16 residues. Germline values: CDR1 SGHVS, CDR2 FQNEAQ. Unmatched junction bases numbered 6, after V lost 5 bases and J lost 5 bases.

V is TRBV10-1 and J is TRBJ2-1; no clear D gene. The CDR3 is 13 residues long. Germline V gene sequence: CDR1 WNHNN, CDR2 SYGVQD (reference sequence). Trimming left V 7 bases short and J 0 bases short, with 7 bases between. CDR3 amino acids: CASNDGSYNEQFF. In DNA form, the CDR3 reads TGCGCCAGCAACGACGGCTCCTACAATGAGCAGTTCTTC.

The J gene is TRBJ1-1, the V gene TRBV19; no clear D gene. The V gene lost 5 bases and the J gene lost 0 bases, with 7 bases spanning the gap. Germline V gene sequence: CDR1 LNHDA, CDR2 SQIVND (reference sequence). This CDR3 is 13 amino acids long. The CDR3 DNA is TGTGCCAGTAGTGGGAAACTGAACACTGAAGCTTTCTTT. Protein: CASSGKLNTEAFF.

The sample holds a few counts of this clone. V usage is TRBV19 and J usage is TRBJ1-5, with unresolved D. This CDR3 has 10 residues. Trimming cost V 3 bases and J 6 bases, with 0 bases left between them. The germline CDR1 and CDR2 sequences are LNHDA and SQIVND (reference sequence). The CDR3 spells CASSIQPQHF. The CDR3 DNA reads TGTGCCAGTAGTATTCAGCCCCAGCATTTT.

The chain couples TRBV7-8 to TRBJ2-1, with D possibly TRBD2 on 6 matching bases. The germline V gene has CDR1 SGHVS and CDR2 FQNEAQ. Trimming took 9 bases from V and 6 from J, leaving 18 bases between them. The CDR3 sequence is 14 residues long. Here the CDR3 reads CASQGLSISNEQFF. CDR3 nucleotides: TGTGCCAGTCAGGGACTTAGTATATCCAATGAGCAGTTCTTC.

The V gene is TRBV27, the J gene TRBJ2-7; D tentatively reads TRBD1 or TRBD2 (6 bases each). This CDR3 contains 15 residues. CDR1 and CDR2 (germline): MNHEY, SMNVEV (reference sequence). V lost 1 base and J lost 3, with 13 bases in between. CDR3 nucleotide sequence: TGTGCCAGCAGTTTATACCCGGGGGCCTACTACGAGCAGTACTTC. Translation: CASSLYPGAYYEQYF.

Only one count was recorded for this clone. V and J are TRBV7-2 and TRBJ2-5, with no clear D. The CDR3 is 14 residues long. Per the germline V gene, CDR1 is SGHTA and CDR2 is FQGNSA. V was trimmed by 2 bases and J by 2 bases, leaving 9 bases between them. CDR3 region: CASSLYGQQETQYF. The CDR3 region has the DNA TGTGCCAGCAGCTTATATGGGCAGCAAGAGACCCAGTACTTC.

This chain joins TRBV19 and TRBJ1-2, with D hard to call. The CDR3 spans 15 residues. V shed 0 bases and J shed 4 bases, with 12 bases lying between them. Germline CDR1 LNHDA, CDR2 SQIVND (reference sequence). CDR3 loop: CASSIDSAWGYGYTF. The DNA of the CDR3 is TGTGCCAGTAGTATAGATTCGGCCTGGGGCTATGGCTACACCTTC.

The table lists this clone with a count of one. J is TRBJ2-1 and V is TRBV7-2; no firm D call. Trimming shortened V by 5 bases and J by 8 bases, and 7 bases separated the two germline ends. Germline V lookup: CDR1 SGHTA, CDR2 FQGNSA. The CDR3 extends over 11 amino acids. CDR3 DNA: TGTGCCAGCAGCGGGGATGATGAGCAGTTCTTC. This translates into CASSGDDEQFF.

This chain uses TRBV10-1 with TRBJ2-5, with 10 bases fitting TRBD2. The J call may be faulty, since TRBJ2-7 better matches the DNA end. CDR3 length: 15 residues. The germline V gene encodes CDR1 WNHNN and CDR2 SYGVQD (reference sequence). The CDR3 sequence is CASSPERGGLDEQYF. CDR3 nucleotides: TGCGCCAGCAGTCCCGAGCGGGGGGGCCTGGACGAGCAGTACTTC.

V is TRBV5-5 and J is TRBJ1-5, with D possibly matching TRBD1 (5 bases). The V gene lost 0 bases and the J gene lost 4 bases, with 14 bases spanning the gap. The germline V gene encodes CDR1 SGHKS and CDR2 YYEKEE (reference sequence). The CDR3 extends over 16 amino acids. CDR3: CASSLAGGSLNQPQHF. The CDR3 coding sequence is TGTGCCAGCAGCTTGGCCGGGGGTTCCCTTAATCAGCCCCAGCATTTT.

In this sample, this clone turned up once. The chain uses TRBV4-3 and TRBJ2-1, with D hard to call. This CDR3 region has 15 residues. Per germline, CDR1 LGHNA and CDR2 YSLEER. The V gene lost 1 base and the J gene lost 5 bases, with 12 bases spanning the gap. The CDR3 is CASSQVGGSDNEQFF. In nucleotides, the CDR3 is TGCGCCAGCAGCCAAGTAGGTGGTAGTGACAATGAGCAGTTCTTC.

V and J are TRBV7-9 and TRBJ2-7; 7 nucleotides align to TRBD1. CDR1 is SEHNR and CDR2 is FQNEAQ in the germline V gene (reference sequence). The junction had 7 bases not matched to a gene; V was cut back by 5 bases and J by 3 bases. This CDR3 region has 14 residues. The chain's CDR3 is CASSVRDSSYEQYF. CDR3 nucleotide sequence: TGTGCCAGCAGCGTACGGGACAGTAGCTACGAGCAGTACTTC. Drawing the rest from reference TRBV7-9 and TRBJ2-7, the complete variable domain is DTGVSQNPRHKITKRGQNVTFRCDPISEHNRLYWYRQTLGQGPEFLTYFQNEAQLEKSRLLSDRFSAERPKGSFSTLEIQRTEQGDSAMYLCASSVRDSSYEQYFGPGTRLTVT.

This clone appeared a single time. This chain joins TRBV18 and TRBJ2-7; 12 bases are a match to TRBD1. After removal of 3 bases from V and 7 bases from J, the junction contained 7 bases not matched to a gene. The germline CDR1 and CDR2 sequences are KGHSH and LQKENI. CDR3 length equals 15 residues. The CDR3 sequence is CASSPPGQGAGEQYF. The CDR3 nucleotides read TGTGCCAGCTCACCCCCGGGACAGGGGGCAGGGGAGCAGTACTTC.